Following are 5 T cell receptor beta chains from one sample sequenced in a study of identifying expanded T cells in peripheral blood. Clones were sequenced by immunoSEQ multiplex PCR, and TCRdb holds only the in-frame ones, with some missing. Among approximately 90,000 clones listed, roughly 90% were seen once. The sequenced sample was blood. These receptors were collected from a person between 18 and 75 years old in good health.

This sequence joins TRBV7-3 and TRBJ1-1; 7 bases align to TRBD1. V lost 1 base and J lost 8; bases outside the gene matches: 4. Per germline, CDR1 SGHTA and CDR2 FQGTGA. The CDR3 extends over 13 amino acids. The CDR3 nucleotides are TGTGCCAGCAGCTTAAAAGGGGGCAGGGAAGCTTTCTTT. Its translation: CASSLKGGREAFF.

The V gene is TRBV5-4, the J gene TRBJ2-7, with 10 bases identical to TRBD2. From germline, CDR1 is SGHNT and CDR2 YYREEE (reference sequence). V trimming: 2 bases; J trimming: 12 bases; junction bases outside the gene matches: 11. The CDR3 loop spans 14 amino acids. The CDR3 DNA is TGTGCCAGCAGCTTACGGCTAGCGGGAGCCGGTCTGTACTTC. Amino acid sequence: CASSLRLAGAGLYF. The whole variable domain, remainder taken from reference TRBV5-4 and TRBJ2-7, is ETGVTQSPTHLIKTRGQQVTLRCSSQSGHNTVSWYQQALGQGPQFIFQYYREEENGRGNFPPRFSGLQFPNYSSELNVNALELDDSALYLCASSLRLAGAGLYFGPGTRLTVT.

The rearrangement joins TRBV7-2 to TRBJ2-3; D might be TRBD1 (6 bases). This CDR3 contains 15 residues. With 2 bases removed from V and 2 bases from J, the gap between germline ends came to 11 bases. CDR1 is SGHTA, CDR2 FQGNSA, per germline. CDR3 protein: CASSLSGTPTDTQYF. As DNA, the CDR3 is TGTGCCAGCAGCTTATCGGGGACACCCACAGATACGCAGTATTTT.

CDR3 bases: TGTGCCGAAAAAGTCACGGAGAACACTGAAGCTTTCTTT. This encodes CAEKVTENTEAFF. This sequence joins TRBV30 and TRBJ1-1; no clear D gene. CDR1 is GTSNPN, CDR2 SVGIG, per germline (reference sequence). V dropped 8 bases and J dropped 1 base, with 14 bases sitting between them. The CDR3 is 13 amino acids.

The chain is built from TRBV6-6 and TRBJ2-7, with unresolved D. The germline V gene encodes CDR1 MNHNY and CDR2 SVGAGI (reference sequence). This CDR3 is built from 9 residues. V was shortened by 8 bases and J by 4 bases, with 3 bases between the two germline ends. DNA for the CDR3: TGTGCCAGCCAGTACGAGCAGTACTTC. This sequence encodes CASQYEQYF.